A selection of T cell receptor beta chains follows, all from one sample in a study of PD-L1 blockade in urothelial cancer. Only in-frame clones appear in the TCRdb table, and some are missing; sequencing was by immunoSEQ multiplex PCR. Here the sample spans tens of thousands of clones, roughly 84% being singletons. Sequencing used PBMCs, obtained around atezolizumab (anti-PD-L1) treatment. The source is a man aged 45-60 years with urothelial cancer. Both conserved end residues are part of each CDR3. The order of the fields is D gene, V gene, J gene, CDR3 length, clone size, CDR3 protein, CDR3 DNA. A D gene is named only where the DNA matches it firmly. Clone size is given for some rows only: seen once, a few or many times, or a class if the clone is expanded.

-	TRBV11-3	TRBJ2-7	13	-	CASSLDTPYEQYF	TGTGCCAGCAGCTTGGACACTCCCTACGAGCAGTACTTC
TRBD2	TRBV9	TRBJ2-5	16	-	CASSPRTSGSQETQYF	TGTGCCAGCAGCCCACGGACTAGCGGGAGCCAAGAGACCCAGTACTTC
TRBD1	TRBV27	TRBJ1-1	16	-	CASSLLGTGINTEAFF	TGTGCCAGCAGTTTATTGGGGACAGGGATAAACACTGAAGCTTTCTTT
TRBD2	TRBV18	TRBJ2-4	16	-	CASSPGTSGTKNIQYF	TGTGCCAGCTCACCTGGGACTAGCGGGACCAAAAACATTCAGTACTTC
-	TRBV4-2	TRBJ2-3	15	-	CASSQDPSATDTQYF	TGTGCCAGCAGCCAAGACCCTAGCGCCACAGATACGCAGTATTTT
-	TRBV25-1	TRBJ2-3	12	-	CASSELTDTQYF	TGTGCCAGCAGTGAACTTACAGATACGCAGTATTTT
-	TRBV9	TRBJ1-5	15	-	CASSADSGPNQPQHF	TGTGCCAGCAGCGCAGACAGTGGCCCCAATCAGCCCCAGCATTTT
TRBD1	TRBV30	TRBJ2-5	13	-	CAWSQGEQETQYF	TGTGCCTGGAGCCAGGGGGAACAAGAGACCCAGTACTTC
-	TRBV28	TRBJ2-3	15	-	CASSFSTIGTDTQYF	TGTGCCAGCAGTTTCTCCACTATCGGTACAGATACGCAGTATTTT
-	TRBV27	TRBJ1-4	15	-	CASSPEARRNEKLFF	TGTGCCAGCAGCCCCGAGGCTAGGAGGAATGAAAAACTGTTTTTT
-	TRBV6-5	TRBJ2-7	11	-	CASSYSSEQYF	TGTGCCAGCAGTTACTCGAGCGAGCAGTACTTC
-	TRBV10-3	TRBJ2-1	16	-	CAISESSGGLYNEQFF	TGTGCCATCAGTGAGAGTTCGGGCGGGTTATACAATGAGCAGTTCTTC
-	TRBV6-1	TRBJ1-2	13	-	CASSEGREKGYTF	TGTGCCAGCAGTGAAGGGCGGGAAAAAGGCTACACCTTC
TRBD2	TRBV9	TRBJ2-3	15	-	CASSANIAGADTQYF	TGTGCCAGCAGCGCAAACATAGCGGGAGCAGATACGCAGTATTTT
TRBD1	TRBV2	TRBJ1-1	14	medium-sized	CASSTATGFTEAFF	TGTGCCAGCAGTACCGCGACAGGGTTTACTGAAGCTTTCTTT
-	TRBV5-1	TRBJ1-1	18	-	CASSLMGAGQVMNTEAFF	TGCGCCAGCAGCTTAATGGGTGCAGGCCAAGTCATGAACACTGAAGCTTTCTTT
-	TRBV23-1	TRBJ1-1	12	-	CASSRQNTEAFF	TGCGCCAGCAGTCGACAGAACACTGAAGCTTTCTTT
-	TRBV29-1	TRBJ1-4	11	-	CSAGGGEKLFF	TGCAGCGCGGGGGGAGGAGAAAAACTGTTTTTT
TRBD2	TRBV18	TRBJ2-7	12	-	CASSPGGYEQYF	TGTGCCAGCTCCCCGGGGGGTTACGAGCAGTACTTC
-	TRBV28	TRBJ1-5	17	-	CASWADRYQVITQPQHF	TGTGCCAGCTGGGCGGACAGATATCAGGTAATCACCCAGCCCCAGCATTTT
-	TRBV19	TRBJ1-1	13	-	CASSITGNTEAFF	TGTGCCAGTAGTATAACAGGGAACACTGAAGCTTTCTTT
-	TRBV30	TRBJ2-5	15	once	CAWSPLGRSVETQYF	TGTGCCTGGAGTCCTCTAGGCCGTTCGGTCGAGACCCAGTACTTC
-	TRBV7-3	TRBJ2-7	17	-	CASRRRWGAGESVEQYF	TGTGCCAGCAGGCGCAGGTGGGGCGCAGGGGAGTCGGTCGAGCAGTACTTC
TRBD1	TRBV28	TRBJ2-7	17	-	CASSPPLGTADSYEQYF	TGTGCCAGCAGTCCGCCATTGGGGACAGCGGACTCCTACGAGCAGTACTTC
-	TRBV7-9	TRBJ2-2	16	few	CASRAPHRADTGELFF	TGTGCCAGCAGAGCTCCACACAGGGCGGACACCGGGGAGCTGTTTTTT
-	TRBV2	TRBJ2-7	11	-	CASSGHLEQYF	TGTGCCAGCAGCGGTCATCTCGAGCAGTACTTC
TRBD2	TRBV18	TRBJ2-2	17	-	CASSKTSKTTNTGELFF	TGTGCCAGCTCGAAGACTAGCAAAACAACGAACACCGGGGAGCTGTTTTTT
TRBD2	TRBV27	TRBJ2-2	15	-	CASSPSGRFTGELFF	TGTGCCAGCAGTCCTAGCGGGAGATTCACCGGGGAGCTGTTTTTT
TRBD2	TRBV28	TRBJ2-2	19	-	CASSLSSGRAAPYTGELFF	TGTGCCAGCAGTTTATCCAGCGGGAGGGCCGCGCCTTACACCGGGGAGCTGTTTTTT
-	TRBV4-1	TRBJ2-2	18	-	CASSHPSHGGGWAGELFF	TGCGCCAGCAGCCATCCTTCCCATGGGGGAGGTTGGGCCGGGGAGCTGTTTTTT
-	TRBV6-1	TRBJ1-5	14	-	CASSEREGREPQHF	TGTGCCAGCAGTGAGAGGGAGGGGAGGGAGCCCCAGCATTTT
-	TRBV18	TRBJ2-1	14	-	CASSPGAGGNEQFF	TGTGCCAGCTCACCCGGAGCTGGTGGCAATGAGCAGTTCTTC
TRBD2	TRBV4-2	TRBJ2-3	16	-	CASSQELAGGTDTQYF	TGTGCCAGCAGCCAAGAACTAGCGGGAGGCACAGATACGCAGTATTTT
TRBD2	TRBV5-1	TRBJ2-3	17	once	CASSPGLAAVSTDTQYF	TGCGCCAGCAGCCCGGGACTAGCGGCCGTAAGCACAGATACGCAGTATTTT
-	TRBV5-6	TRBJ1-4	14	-	CASSLSAANEKLFF	TGTGCCAGCAGCTTGAGTGCAGCTAATGAAAAACTGTTTTTT
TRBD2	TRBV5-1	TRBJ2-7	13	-	CASSQLSGTEQYF	TGCGCCAGCAGCCAACTTAGCGGGACTGAGCAGTACTTC
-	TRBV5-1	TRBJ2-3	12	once	CASSSNTNTQYF	TGCGCCAGCAGCTCCAATACTAATACGCAGTATTTT
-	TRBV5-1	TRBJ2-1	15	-	CASSLVGGLYNEQFF	TGCGCCAGCAGCTTGGTGGGAGGCCTCTACAATGAGCAGTTCTTC
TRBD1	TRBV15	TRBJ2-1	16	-	CATREGQGSGYNEQFF	TGTGCCACCAGAGAGGGACAGGGTAGCGGGTACAATGAGCAGTTCTTC
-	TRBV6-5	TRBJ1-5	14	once	CASSYSSSNQPQHF	TGTGCCAGCAGTTACTCAAGCAGCAATCAGCCCCAGCATTTT
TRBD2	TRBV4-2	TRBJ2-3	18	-	CASSPEASQREQTDTQYF	TGTGCCAGCAGCCCAGAGGCTTCCCAGCGGGAGCAGACAGATACGCAGTATTTT
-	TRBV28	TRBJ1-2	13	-	CASTLGVNYGYTF	TGTGCCAGCACCCTCGGTGTTAACTATGGCTACACCTTC
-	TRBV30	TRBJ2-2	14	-	CARKREINTGELFF	TGTGCCCGAAAACGGGAAATAAACACCGGGGAGCTGTTTTTT